The sequence of this TCR delta chain was determined in a study of gamma-delta T cells after stem cell transplantation. The CDR3 length is 17 residues. Germline lookup yields CDR1 GEAIGNYY and CDR2 EKD. Concerning this clone: A far bigger clonotype differs at one base, so this is likely a read error. This sample also contains other DNA sequences that code for the same CDR3.

TCRdb reanalysed the RT-PCR reads via CATT. Of thousands of delta-chain clones listed, about 15% were seen once; the top ten hold approximately 6%. The chain links TRDV2 to TRDJ3; D is perhaps TRDD3 (6 bases). The sequencing input was gamma-delta T cells. The sequence came from a human donor. It is not recorded whose cells these are; they may come from a transplant donor. The CDR3 is CACDPVGYSWDTRQMFF. The CDR3, as DNA: TGTGCCTGTGACCCTGTTGGATACTCCTGGGACACCCGACAGATGTTCTTC.